These 25 T cell receptor beta chains came from one sample sequenced in a study of T cells in Graves' hyperthyroidism and ophthalmopathy. The investigators amplified TCR beta CDR3 regions from RNA transcripts. Using the HTBI primer set, a first-round RT-PCR was run on the TCR CDR3. One entry per CDR3 protein results from TCRdb running MiXCR on the multiplex PCR reads. This sample has around 240,000 distinct CDR3 sequences, with 15% to 20% found just once. The sample consisted of blood. Source of these receptors: a woman between 18 and 29 years old with Graves' ophthalmopathy.

Ten or more counts support this clonotype. Its ends do not fully match the called genes, so a read error is possible. The genes are TRBV6-5 and TRBJ2-5; D unresolved. This CDR3 spans 12 amino acids. Germline V gene data show CDR1 as MNHEY and CDR2 as SVGAGI. DNA of the CDR3: TGTGCCAGCAGAATACCGGACGGGCTCTGCGACTTC. Protein sequence: CASRIPDGLCDF.

V is TRBV4-2 and J is TRBJ1-4; D remains ambiguous. The germline V gene has CDR1 LGHNA and CDR2 YNFKEQ. This CDR3 has 15 amino acids. The germline V and J ends were trimmed by 0 bases and 3 bases, with 8 bases remaining between them. The CDR3 is CASSQDRTANEKLFF. The CDR3 nucleotides read TGTGCCAGCAGCCAAGATAGAACAGCTAATGAAAAACTGTTTTTT.

The V and J genes are TRBV25-1 and TRBJ2-3; D tentatively fits TRBD1 or TRBD2 (5 bases each). V lost 6 bases and J lost 6, with 19 bases in between. Germline V gives CDR1 MGHDK, CDR2 SYGVNS. The CDR3 length is 15 residues. The CDR3 here is CASRWGEGRWDTQYF. CDR3 coding DNA: TGTGCCAGCAGGTGGGGAGAGGGGAGATGGGATACGCAGTATTTT.

This chain uses TRBV28 with TRBJ1-4; 7 nucleotides match TRBD1. CDR1 and CDR2 from the germline V gene are MDHEN and SYDVKM. Trimming took 6 bases from V and 7 from J; bases not matched to a gene: 8. The CDR3 covers 14 residues. CDR3 in DNA: TGTGCCAGCAGCAGAGCAGGGGGGGGTGAAAAACTGTTTTTT. Translation: CASSRAGGGEKLFF.

The chain carries TRBV15 and TRBJ1-4; 7 nucleotides match TRBD1. In germline, CDR1 is LNHNV, CDR2 YYDKDF (reference sequence). The CDR3 is made up of 15 amino acids. Germline trimming cut 2 bases from V and 6 bases from J; bases unmatched to any gene: 6. CDR3 bases: TGTGCCACCAGCAGACTAGGACAGGTGGATGAAAAACTGTTTTTT. This gives the protein CATSRLGQVDEKLFF.

This clonotype came up many times. This sequence joins TRBV7-2 and TRBJ2-1; TRBD2 matches 7 bases. Trimming removed 5 bases from V and 3 bases from J; junction bases left unmatched: 7. Germline assignment: CDR1 SGHTA and CDR2 FQGNSA. The CDR3 has 15 amino acids. The CDR3: CASSHLGTIYNEQFF. The CDR3 nucleotides read TGTGCCAGCAGCCATCTTGGGACTATCTACAATGAGCAGTTCTTC.

This clonotype was observed at least ten times. CDR3 amino acids: CSVEGRQGLFDEQFF. CDR3 nucleotide sequence: TGCAGCGTTGAAGGTCGCCAGGGTTTATTTGATGAGCAGTTCTTC. The gene calls are TRBV29-1 and TRBJ2-1; D might be TRBD1 (5 bases). The CDR3 extends over 15 amino acids. Germline-derived CDR1 and CDR2 are SQVTM and ANQGSEA. V gave up 1 base and J gave up 8 bases, with 18 bases separating them.

This clonotype appeared many times. The V and J genes are TRBV7-9 and TRBJ1-1, with D perhaps TRBD1 (5 bases). The germline CDR1 and CDR2 sequences are SEHNR and FQNEAQ (reference sequence). V was pared by 1 base and J by 4 bases, with 13 bases between. The CDR3 sequence is 15 residues long. The chain's CDR3 is CASSLEGLGVTEAFF. The CDR3 bases are TGTGCCAGCAGCTTAGAGGGGTTGGGTGTCACTGAAGCTTTCTTT.

The table lists this clonotype with many counts. The J gene is TRBJ2-5, the V gene TRBV12-3 or TRBV12-4; 7 bases fit TRBD2. V lost 6 bases to trimming and J lost 1 base; unmatched junction nucleotides: 5. This CDR3 contains 14 residues. CDR3: CASRRGTVQETQYF. As DNA, the CDR3 is TGTGCCAGCAGGCGGGGGACGGTCCAAGAGACCCAGTACTTC.

The chain combines TRBV27 with TRBJ2-1; 10 nucleotides align to TRBD2. Germline-derived CDR1 and CDR2 are MNHEY and SMNVEV (reference sequence). J was trimmed by 5 bases and V by 3 bases; bases with no gene match: 4. The CDR3 length is 15 residues. CDR3 in DNA: TGTGCCAGCAGTTTTGGACTAGCGGATAACAATGAGCAGTTCTTC. It translates to CASSFGLADNNEQFF.

This clonotype was recorded at least ten times. The J gene is TRBJ2-5, the V gene TRBV30; either TRBD1 or TRBD2 may fit D (6 bases each). Germline CDR1 reads GTSNPN; CDR2 reads SVGIG (reference sequence). This CDR3 has 14 residues. V lost 3 bases and J lost 7, with 18 bases in between. DNA of the CDR3: TGTGCCTGGAGGGAGTCGGGGGCTGGGGGGACCCAGTACTTC. It yields the protein CAWRESGAGGTQYF.

This clonotype occurred many times. V is TRBV2 and J is TRBJ2-7; possible D gene TRBD1, 6 bases. The germline CDR1 and CDR2 sequences are SNHLY and FYNNEI. The length of the CDR3 is 12 residues. V lost 10 bases and J 7 bases, leaving 17 bases between the germline ends. The CDR3 nucleotides read TGTGCCACCGGGACACTAATAGGGGAGCAGTACTTC. This sequence encodes CATGTLIGEQYF. The full variable domain, rest sourced from reference TRBV2 and TRBJ2-7, is EPEVTQTPSHQVTQMGQEVILRCVPISNHLYFYWYRQILGQKVEFLVSFYNNEISEKSEIFDDQFSVERPDGSNFTLKIRSTKLEDSAMYFCATGTLIGEQYFGPGTRLTVT.

This clonotype was detected ten times or more. The V and J genes are TRBV3-1 and TRBJ1-1; weak D call: TRBD1 (5 bases). CDR3 length equals 13 residues. The germline CDR1 and CDR2 sequences are LGHDT and YNNKEL (reference sequence). Trimming stripped 4 bases from V and 4 bases from J, with 10 bases between. CDR3 sequence (DNA): TGTGCCAGCAGCCTCGGGCAGGGCACTGAAGCTTTCTTT. The encoded protein is CASSLGQGTEAFF.

This clonotype was seen ten or more times. The rearrangement uses TRBV27 and TRBJ2-3, with TRBD2 matching 14 bases. The ends lost 4 bases at V and 2 bases at J; junction bases unmatched: 8. The CDR3 totals 18 residues. Germline CDR1 is MNHEY and CDR2 is SMNVEV (reference sequence). Here the CDR3 reads CASSSPGLAGEITDTQYF. The CDR3 DNA sequence: TGTGCCAGCAGTTCCCCGGGACTAGCGGGAGAGATCACAGATACGCAGTATTTT.

This clonotype was seen repeatedly, ten times or more. CDR3 DNA sequence: TGTGCCAGCAGCTTAGGCGGCGGGAGGGCAGATACGCAGTATTTT. Amino acid sequence: CASSLGGGRADTQYF. The chain employs TRBV7-2 and TRBJ2-3; 9 bases map to TRBD2. V was pared by 1 base and J by 4 bases, with 3 bases of the junction left unmatched. The CDR3 runs to 15 residues. Germline-derived CDR1 and CDR2 are SGHTA and FQGNSA.

There are many counts of this clonotype. The V and J genes are TRBV2 and TRBJ2-7; D remains ambiguous. Per the germline V gene, CDR1 is SNHLY and CDR2 is FYNNEI. The V end was cut by 1 base, the J end by 6 bases, with 10 bases between. The length of the CDR3 is 13 residues. The CDR3 DNA is TGTGCCAGCAGTGAAGGGGTTAGAATCGAGCAGTACTTC. Protein product: CASSEGVRIEQYF.

The chain's CDR3 is CASSFWGWGREFTYEQYF. DNA of the CDR3: TGTGCCAGCAGTTTTTGGGGTTGGGGTCGGGAGTTTACCTACGAGCAGTACTTC. The chain carries TRBV12-3 or TRBV12-4 and TRBJ2-7, with D possibly TRBD2 on 6 matching bases. The CDR3 totals 18 residues. V lost 3 bases to trimming and J lost 2 bases, with 23 bases between them.

This clonotype was counted ten times or more. The J gene is TRBJ2-5, the V gene TRBV28; a weak D match, TRBD1 (6 bases). Trimming removed 6 bases from V and 2 bases from J, with 16 bases in between. CDR3 length equals 15 residues. Germline V gives CDR1 MDHEN, CDR2 SYDVKM. The CDR3 DNA reads as TGTGCCAGCAGCAGGACAGCGTTGAATCAAGAGACCCAGTACTTC. Translation gives CASSRTALNQETQYF.

This clonotype has at least ten counts. V gene TRBV13 combines with J gene TRBJ1-4; D is perhaps TRBD1 (6 bases). In germline, CDR1 is PRHDT, CDR2 FYEKMQ (reference sequence). This CDR3 contains 17 residues. Between the trimmed V and J ends, which lost 2 bases and 1 base, there was a span of 14 bases. CDR3 sequence (DNA): TGTGCCAGCAGCTTATCGGCAGGGGAGGGAACTAATGAAAAACTGTTTTTT. Its protein product is CASSLSAGEGTNEKLFF.

This clonotype showed up many times. The rearrangement joins TRBV20-1 to TRBJ2-1; D possibly corresponds to TRBD2 (7 bases). The germline V gene has CDR1 DFQATT and CDR2 SNEGSKA (reference sequence). V lost 5 bases, J lost 6 bases, and 20 bases lay in between. The CDR3 is 15 amino acids. The CDR3 bases are TGCAGTGCTGGGGGGTCGCCGGGGGGCCCCAATGAGCAGTTCTTC. This sequence encodes CSAGGSPGGPNEQFF.

The sample holds many counts of this clonotype. The chain employs TRBV11-3 and TRBJ2-7; D is tentatively TRBD1 or TRBD2 (5 bases each). This CDR3 is 16 amino acids long. Germline assignment: CDR1 SGHNT and CDR2 YENEEA. V gave up 4 bases and J gave up 4 bases, with 20 bases separating them. CDR3 amino acids: CASSYLSGTGSYEQYF. The DNA of the CDR3 is TGTGCCAGCAGCTACCTATCCGGGACGGGATCGTACGAGCAGTACTTC. The whole variable domain, remainder taken from reference TRBV11-3 and TRBJ2-7, is EAGVVQSPRYKIIEKKQPVAFWCNPISGHNTLYWYLQNLGQGPELLIRYENEEAVDDSQLPKDRFSAERLKGVDSTLKIQPAELGDSAVYLCASSYLSGTGSYEQYFGPGTRLTVT.

This clonotype came up many times. The chain combines TRBV27 with TRBJ1-6, with 9 bases identical to TRBD1. The CDR3 length is 15 residues. Germline V lookup: CDR1 MNHEY, CDR2 SMNVEV (reference sequence). Trimming cost V 5 bases and J 6 bases; bases outside gene matches: 5. CDR3 sequence (DNA): TGTGCCAGCAGTCCCCTGGGACAGGGTAATTCACCCCTCCACTTT. It translates to CASSPLGQGNSPLHF.

This clonotype was detected many times. The chain joins TRBV19 to TRBJ1-1; D is perhaps TRBD1 (5 bases). This CDR3 is 13 amino acids long. The V gene lost 5 bases and the J gene lost 5 bases, with 12 bases spanning the gap. Germline V gene sequence: CDR1 LNHDA, CDR2 SQIVND (reference sequence). CDR3 region: CASSWRGETEAFF. The CDR3 bases are TGTGCCAGTAGTTGGAGGGGAGAAACTGAAGCTTTCTTT.

This clonotype occurred many times. This chain links TRBV20-1 with TRBJ2-2; the match to TRBD1 covers 10 bases. This CDR3 comprises 16 residues. Germline lookup yields CDR1 DFQATT and CDR2 SNEGSKA (reference sequence). Trimming cost V 0 bases and J 3 bases; bases outside gene matches: 4. CDR3: CSARDQDRGHTGELFF. The CDR3 DNA is TGCAGTGCTAGAGATCAAGACAGGGGGCACACCGGGGAGCTGTTTTTT.

This clonotype has just a few counts. The chain employs TRBV11-3 and TRBJ2-2; D tentatively reads TRBD1 or TRBD2 (5 bases each). Germline assignment: CDR1 SGHNT and CDR2 YENEEA. V lost 5 bases and J lost 5, with 12 bases in between. The CDR3 consists of 14 residues. CDR3 loop: CASSVGRITGELFF. CDR3 DNA: TGTGCCAGCAGCGTGGGACGGATTACCGGGGAGCTGTTTTTT.